This T cell receptor beta chain was captured in a study of CD8 T cells in ankylosing spondylitis. General study results and limits: Relatively scarce in peripheral blood, disease-linked clones were CD8+. What seemed typical of ankylosing spondylitis blood was a TCR beta motif built from several highly homologous variants.

TCRdb used MiXCR to reprocess the 5' RACE reads, holding one entry per CDR3 protein. This sample has some 220,000 distinct CDR3 sequences, with roughly a tenth found just once. This clonotype has a count of ten or more. The antigen is not known. The sample taken for sequencing was blood, either unsorted or a sorted T cell fraction (not recorded which). This sequence was found in a male donor with ankylosing spondylitis or in good health (not recorded which).

The CDR3 reads CSLEGREGSYNEQFF. For the CDR3, the DNA is TGCAGCCTGGAGGGACGGGAGGGCTCCTACAATGAGCAGTTCTTC. The chain recombines TRBV29-1 with TRBJ2-1; 8 bases match TRBD2. The junction had 9 bases not matched to a gene; V was cut back by 8 bases and J by 0 bases. This CDR3 has 15 residues. The germline V gene has CDR1 SQVTM and CDR2 ANQGSEA.